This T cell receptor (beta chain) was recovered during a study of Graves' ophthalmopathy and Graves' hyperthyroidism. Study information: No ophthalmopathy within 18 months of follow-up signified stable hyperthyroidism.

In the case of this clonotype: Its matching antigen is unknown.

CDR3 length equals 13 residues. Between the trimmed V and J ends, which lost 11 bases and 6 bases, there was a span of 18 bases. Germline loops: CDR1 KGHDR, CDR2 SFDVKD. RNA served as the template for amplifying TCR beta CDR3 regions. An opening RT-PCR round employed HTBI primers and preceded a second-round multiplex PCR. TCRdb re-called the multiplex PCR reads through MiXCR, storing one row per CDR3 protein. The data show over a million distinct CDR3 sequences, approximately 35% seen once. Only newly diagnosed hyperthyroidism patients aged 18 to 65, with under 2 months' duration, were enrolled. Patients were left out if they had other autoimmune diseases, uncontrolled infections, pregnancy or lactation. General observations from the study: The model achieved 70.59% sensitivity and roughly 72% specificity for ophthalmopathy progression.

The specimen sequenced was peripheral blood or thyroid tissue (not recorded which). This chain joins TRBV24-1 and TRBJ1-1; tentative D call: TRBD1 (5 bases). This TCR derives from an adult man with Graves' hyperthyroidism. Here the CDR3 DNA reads TGTGCCAGCAGCGACAGAAGGTCGTCTGAAGCTTTCTTT. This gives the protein CASSDRRSSEAFF.